Presented here are 18 T cell receptor beta chains from one specimen sequenced in a study of T cells after yellow fever vaccination. Each CDR3 protein is one row after TCRdb ran MiXCR on the 5' RACE reads. Of a few hundred thousand distinct CDR3 sequences in the sample, approximately 3.3% were seen once. The specimen comprised CD4+ T cells sorted from PBMCs, sampled 10 days after the yellow fever booster vaccination. The receptors come from a man aged 18-30 years who received the YFV17D yellow fever vaccine.

This clonotype was seen at least ten times. V usage is TRBV6-2 or TRBV6-3 and J usage is TRBJ2-3; 9 bases align to TRBD1. The germline CDR1 and CDR2 sequences are MNHEY and SVGEGT. This CDR3 has 18 amino acids. Trimming cost V 4 bases and J 0 bases; bases outside gene matches: 11. As DNA, the CDR3 is TGTGCCAGCAGTTTATTGCCAGGCGGGACAGGGAGCACAGATACGCAGTATTTT. Translating gives CASSLLPGGTGSTDTQYF.

The chain joins TRBV7-2 to TRBJ2-2, with 14 nucleotides matching TRBD2. Germline values: CDR1 SGHTA, CDR2 FQGNSA. This CDR3 spans 21 amino acids. V dropped 5 bases and J dropped 2; count of bases not matched to a gene: 16. CDR3 nucleotides: TGTGCCAGCAGCCCCGGACTAGCGGGGGGCCTACCTTACATAAACACCGGGGAGCTGTTTTTT. Amino acids: CASSPGLAGGLPYINTGELFF.

This clonotype was seen at least ten times. The chain joins TRBV5-6 to TRBJ2-2, with D unresolved. V was trimmed by 2 bases and J by 6 bases, leaving 8 bases between them. The V gene's germline CDR1 is SGHDT and CDR2 YYEEEE. The CDR3 consists of 13 residues. Here the CDR3 DNA reads TGTGCCAGCAGCTTTGTTTCCGCCGGGGAGCTGTTTTTT. Protein sequence: CASSFVSAGELFF.

This sequence joins TRBV5-1 and TRBJ1-1, with 8 bases lining up with TRBD1. Germline CDR1 SGHRS, CDR2 YFSETQ. The junction had 6 bases not matched to a gene; V was cut back by 3 bases and J by 5 bases. CDR3 length: 14 amino acids. CDR3 DNA: TGCGCCAGCAGCTCGACAGGGGCTGTAACTGAAGCTTTCTTT. Translation: CASSSTGAVTEAFF.

This clonotype was seen only a few times. The J gene is TRBJ2-7, the V gene TRBV5-4; 7 nucleotides line up with TRBD1. CDR1 SGHNT and CDR2 YYREEE come from the germline V gene (reference sequence). The junction had 13 bases not matched to a gene; V was cut back by 6 bases and J by 4 bases. This CDR3 has 15 amino acids. The CDR3 protein is CASTHSGTASYEQYF. The CDR3 DNA sequence: TGTGCCAGCACCCACTCCGGGACAGCGTCATACGAGCAGTACTTC.

This clonotype was picked up many times. The V call is TRBV5-1, the J call TRBJ1-1; TRBD1 might be the D (6 bases). Germline-derived CDR1 and CDR2 are SGHRS and YFSETQ. Trimming cost V 3 bases and J 1 base, with 13 bases left between them. The length of the CDR3 is 15 residues. DNA for the CDR3: TGCGCCAGCAGCTCCCGACAGGACCGGAACACTGAAGCTTTCTTT. Its protein product is CASSSRQDRNTEAFF. The complete variable domain, with remaining parts taken from reference TRBV5-1 and TRBJ1-1, reads KAGVTQTPRYLIKTRGQQVTLSCSPISGHRSVSWYQQTPGQGLQFLFEYFSETQRNKGNFPGRFSGRQFSNSRSEMNVSTLELGDSALYLCASSSRQDRNTEAFFGQGTRLTVV.

This clonotype was counted at least ten times. The V gene is TRBV3-1, the J gene TRBJ2-2; 8 bases fit TRBD1. The CDR3 sequence is 15 residues long. CDR1 and CDR2 from the germline V gene are LGHDT and YNNKEL (reference sequence). Losses at the gene ends were 4 bases for V and 6 bases for J; bases not matched to a gene: 7. CDR3 nucleotide sequence: TGTGCCAGCAGCCGACGGACAGGGTTGGCCGGGGAGCTGTTTTTT. Residues: CASSRRTGLAGELFF.

The rearrangement uses TRBV5-6 and TRBJ1-1; D might be TRBD1 (6 bases). The CDR3 contains 14 residues. The V end lost 3 bases, the J end lost 4 bases, and 13 bases lay between the germline ends. Germline CDR1 is SGHDT and CDR2 is YYEEEE. CDR3 residues: CASSWTDGVTEAFF. CDR3 nucleotide sequence: TGTGCCAGCAGCTGGACAGACGGGGTCACTGAAGCTTTCTTT.

This chain connects TRBV19 to TRBJ1-5; no reliable D call. Germline V gene lookup returns CDR1 LNHDA and CDR2 SQIVND (reference sequence). Trimming shortened V by 11 bases and J by 0 bases, and 17 bases separated the two germline ends. This CDR3 contains 15 residues. The CDR3 DNA reads as TGTGCCTCCGAAAGAGGAGTCGTTAGCAATCAGCCCCAGCATTTT. This gives the protein CASERGVVSNQPQHF.

The table lists this clonotype with many counts. V gene TRBV10-3 combines with J gene TRBJ2-1; perhaps TRBD2 as D (5 bases). V was cut by 10 bases and J by 4 bases, with 14 bases left in between. Germline V gene sequence: CDR1 ENHRY, CDR2 SYGVKD. This CDR3 has 13 residues. In nucleotides, the CDR3 is TGTGCCACAAGGGAAGCGGCATACAATGAGCAGTTCTTC. Translation gives CATREAAYNEQFF.

This clonotype came up a few times. The chain links TRBV11-1 to TRBJ2-3; 13 nucleotides line up with TRBD2. Germline lookup yields CDR1 SGHAT and CDR2 FQDESV (reference sequence). V shed 6 bases and J 4 bases; nucleotides not matched to a gene: 10. This CDR3 region has 17 residues. CDR3 sequence: CASSPGGLAGDPDTQYF. The CDR3 bases are TGTGCCAGCAGTCCCGGAGGACTAGCGGGGGATCCAGATACGCAGTATTTT.

This clonotype was found many times. V and J are TRBV5-4 and TRBJ2-5; D gene ambiguous. There are 14 residues in the CDR3. The V gene's germline CDR1 is SGHNT and CDR2 YYREEE (reference sequence). Trimming cost V 4 bases and J 3 bases, with 13 bases left between them. The CDR3 nucleotides are TGTGCCAGCAGCCCATCTGCTACGAAAGAGACCCAGTACTTC. It codes for CASSPSATKETQYF.

A few counts support this clonotype. The chain combines TRBV7-2 with TRBJ2-2; possible D gene TRBD2, 6 bases. The V and J ends lost 2 bases and 7 bases respectively, with 11 bases between them. Germline V gene lookup returns CDR1 SGHTA and CDR2 FQGNSA. CDR3 length equals 14 residues. The CDR3 region has the DNA TGTGCCAGCAGCTTACCTAGCGAAGTCGGGGAGCTGTTTTTT. It codes for CASSLPSEVGELFF. The complete variable domain, with remaining parts taken from reference TRBV7-2 and TRBJ2-2, reads GAGVSQSPSNKVTEKGKDVELRCDPISGHTALYWYRQSLGQGLEFLIYFQGNSAPDKSGLPSDRFSAERTGGSVSTLTIQRTQQEDSAVYLCASSLPSEVGELFFGEGSRLTVL.

The rearrangement joins TRBV28 to TRBJ1-3, with D possibly TRBD1 on 6 matching bases. Germline lookup yields CDR1 MDHEN and CDR2 SYDVKM. Trimming stripped 6 bases from V and 0 bases from J, with 15 bases between. This CDR3 comprises 16 residues. The chain's CDR3 is CASSGAGASSGNTIYF. The CDR3 DNA sequence: TGTGCCAGCAGCGGAGCGGGGGCCTCCTCTGGAAACACCATATATTTT.

This clonotype was picked up many times. The chain couples TRBV4-3 to TRBJ2-3, with 12 bases matching TRBD2. Germline values: CDR1 LGHNA, CDR2 YSLEER. V trimming: 2 bases; J trimming: 0 bases; junction bases outside the gene matches: 3. The CDR3 length is 17 residues. The CDR3 nucleotides read TGCGCCAGCAGCCAAACTAGCGGGGGGATCAGCACAGATACGCAGTATTTT. Encoded protein: CASSQTSGGISTDTQYF.

This clonotype was observed many times. The gene calls are TRBV25-1 and TRBJ1-2; D perhaps matches TRBD1 (6 bases). The CDR3 length is 15 residues. Per the germline V gene, CDR1 is MGHDK and CDR2 is SYGVNS. V lost 5 bases and J 8 bases, leaving 21 bases between the germline ends. The CDR3: CASSTTGTQMGGYTF. CDR3 in DNA: TGTGCCAGCAGTACAACCGGGACACAAATGGGCGGCTACACCTTC.

In its sample, this clonotype was seen many times. The rearrangement uses TRBV18 and TRBJ1-4; TRBD1 agrees at 8 bases. Trimming removed 4 bases from V and 8 bases from J; junction bases left unmatched: 6. Per germline, CDR1 KGHSH and CDR2 LQKENI. This CDR3 has 14 residues. CDR3 sequence (DNA): TGTGCCAGCTCACGTGGACAGGGTAACGAAAAACTGTTTTTT. Amino acids: CASSRGQGNEKLFF.

This clonotype appeared many times. The genes are TRBV20-1 and TRBJ1-6, with 8 positions matching TRBD1. With V trimmed by 6 bases and J by 9 bases, 7 bases remained unmatched. The CDR3 contains 13 residues. Germline CDR1 and CDR2: DFQATT and SNEGSKA (reference sequence). This CDR3 reads CSAPPGGGSPLHF. DNA of the CDR3: TGCAGTGCCCCGCCAGGGGGCGGTTCACCCCTCCACTTT.